Listed below are T cell receptor beta chains from one sample, sequenced in a study of CXCR3-negative and CXCR3-positive naive CD8 T cells. TCRdb re-analyzed the 5' RACE reads; it lists each CDR3 protein once, without DNA. This table holds fewer than 95,000 distinct CDR3 sequences. Sequencing was carried out using naive CXCR3- CD8+ T cells from blood. The origin of the receptors is a human donor in good health. Some clones in this sample may be carry-over from other donors' samples. Both conserved end residues are part of each CDR3. Each record gives: J gene, V gene, CDR3 protein.

TRBJ2-7	TRBV23-1	CASRLRGDSSYEQYF
TRBJ2-2	TRBV12-3/TRBV12-4	CASNGAGPNTGELFF
TRBJ2-1	TRBV9	CASSVGGSAINNEQFF
TRBJ1-2	TRBV20-1	CSALYPTGANYGYTF
TRBJ2-7	TRBV6-5	CASSSTPGAYEQYF
TRBJ1-2	TRBV5-4	CASSLVRGSRGYTF
TRBJ2-1	TRBV6-2/TRBV6-3	CASSPASYNEQFF
TRBJ2-1	TRBV10-2	CASSPSSHNEQFF
TRBJ1-1	TRBV13	CASSVWNTEAFF
TRBJ2-5	TRBV14	CASSHQLTGTQYF
TRBJ1-6	TRBV9	CASSKGDSSSPLHF
TRBJ2-2	TRBV14	CASSQPGRNTGELFF
TRBJ2-7	TRBV30	CASQDYTSYEQYF
TRBJ1-1	TRBV5-6	CASSHPPGGEAFF
TRBJ1-2	TRBV13	CASSWDRGYGYTF
TRBJ2-1	TRBV11-2	CASSAQLQGEVRNEQFF
TRBJ2-7	TRBV20-1	CSAPDRGRTYEQYF
TRBJ1-3	TRBV5-6	CASSAGTSYGNTIYF
TRBJ2-3	TRBV7-9	CASSSTRGRLGIDTQYF
TRBJ2-7	TRBV12-3/TRBV12-4	CASSSLRDSSYEQYF
TRBJ1-5	TRBV7-6	CASSLAGGNQPQHF
TRBJ2-5	TRBV6-2/TRBV6-3	CASRKLEWGGETQYF
TRBJ2-5	TRBV29-1	CSVDLPGVPETQYF
TRBJ2-7	TRBV5-6	CASSFPREGEQYF
TRBJ2-7	TRBV2	CASPSAGGPHEQYF
TRBJ2-3	TRBV27	CASTEGDPSTNTQYF
TRBJ2-7	TRBV12-3/TRBV12-4	CASRRQGKHEQYF
TRBJ1-3	TRBV29-1	CSVQTDLSGNTIYF
TRBJ1-1	TRBV30	CAWSPGGRAEAFF
TRBJ2-7	TRBV27	CASSLTGTASYEQYF
TRBJ2-7	TRBV6-1	CASSEAGQGLYEQYF
TRBJ2-5	TRBV29-1	CSGPDPLRETQYF
TRBJ1-5	TRBV12-3/TRBV12-4	CASSLPGHNQPQHF
TRBJ2-3	TRBV27	CASSLTGITDTQYF
TRBJ2-3	TRBV7-9	CASSLATSGAITDTQYF
TRBJ2-2	TRBV21-1	CASSLRSTGCTGELFF
TRBJ2-5	TRBV29-1	CSVEDPRGAYQETQYF
TRBJ1-2	TRBV6-6	CASTQLPTGGDGYTF
TRBJ2-5	TRBV29-1	CSVVSGLQETQYF
TRBJ2-1	TRBV29-1	CSVEGAFGDNEQFF
TRBJ2-7	TRBV12-3/TRBV12-4	CASSLGGTGESYEQYF